This T cell receptor beta chain was retrieved from a study of regulatory T cells in long-lasting Graves disease. Overall study findings and caveats: Persistent disease was associated with favored TRBV28 usage and with favored use of TRBJ1-2 and TRBJ2-5.

Time point indicated: newly diagnosed GD, antithyroid drugs for less than 3 months. The TCR library was made from RNA extracted from PBMCs. The source of the patients was an endocrinology department in Xi'an, China. The TCR beta library used iRepertoire HTBI primers with Arm-PCR amplification of CDR3. TCRdb re-called the multiplex PCR reads through MiXCR, storing one row per CDR3 protein. The repertoire includes 400,000 to 550,000 distinct CDR3 sequences, about 15% of them detected once, and around 17% sits in the top ten. From germline, CDR1 is SGHDT and CDR2 YYEEEE. The ends lost 4 bases at V and 2 bases at J; junction bases unmatched: 5. The CDR3 loop spans 15 amino acids. At least ten counts were recorded for this clonotype. The antigen remains undetermined. This same sample was also part of a study on T cells in Graves' hyperthyroidism and ophthalmopathy. That study adds: The patients, who ranged from 18 to 65 in age, presented with newly diagnosed hyperthyroidism lasting under 2 months.

This clonotype was obtained from a woman in her thirties with Graves disease. The sequences come from peripheral blood mononuclear cells (PBMCs), collected at new diagnosis, from a patient treated with antithyroid drugs. The chain couples TRBV5-6 to TRBJ2-7, with 11 bases that match TRBD1. The CDR3 bases are TGTGCCAGCAGCACCGGGACAGGGGGTACCTACGAGCAGTACTTC. It translates to CASSTGTGGTYEQYF. Complete variable domain (other parts from reference TRBV5-6 and TRBJ2-7): DAGVTQSPTHLIKTRGQQVTLRCSPKSGHDTVSWYQQALGQGPQFIFQYYEEEERQRGNFPDRFSGHQFPNYSSELNVNALLLGDSALYLCASSTGTGGTYEQYFGPGTRLTVT.